The rows below give T cell receptor beta chains drawn from one sample of a study of neurological immune-mediated disorders. TCRdb analysed the 5' RACE reads with MiXCR anew, one entry per CDR3 protein. This sample has about 90,000 distinct CDR3 sequences, with about 12% found just once. Input material: PBMCs. These receptors were taken from a female donor with HTLV-1-associated myelopathy (HAM/TSP). Each CDR3 is given with its conserved first and last residue. Each record gives: J gene, clone size, D gene, V gene, CDR3 protein, CDR3 DNA. D genes are given only for firm matches. Rows give clone size only sometimes, using once, few, many, or a class for an expanded clone.

>TRBJ2-2|.|.|TRBV20-1
CSPRRGGNTGELFF
TGCAGTCCTAGAAGGGGGGGCAACACCGGGGAGCTGTTTTTT
>TRBJ2-3|.|TRBD1|TRBV10-1
CASSPGTGGRTQYF
TGCGCCAGCAGTCCCGGGACAGGGGGCCGTACGCAGTATTTT
>TRBJ2-2|many|.|TRBV28
CASSTGTPNTGELFF
TGTGCCAGCAGTACCGGGACACCCAACACCGGGGAGCTGTTTTTT
>TRBJ1-3|many|.|TRBV7-2
CASSLGGTRNTIYF
TGTGCCAGCAGCTTAGGGGGGACACGAAACACCATATATTTT
>TRBJ2-3|few|TRBD1|TRBV6-2/TRBV6-3
CASRDRVQTDTQYF
TGTGCCAGCAGAGACAGGGTTCAAACAGATACGCAGTATTTT
>TRBJ2-3|many|TRBD2|TRBV5-1
CASTFGGGYTDTQYF
TGCGCCAGCACCTTCGGGGGGGGATACACAGATACGCAGTATTTT
>TRBJ2-1|many|TRBD2|TRBV7-8
CASSLLAGSYNEQFF
TGTGCCAGCAGCTTACTAGCGGGTTCCTACAATGAGCAGTTCTTC
>TRBJ2-1|medium-sized|TRBD1|TRBV20-1
CSARPAGGLGNEQFF
TGCAGTGCTAGACCCGCAGGGGGCCTAGGCAATGAGCAGTTCTTC
>TRBJ2-3|many|TRBD2|TRBV20-1
CSAREGSGGVNTQYF
TGCAGTGCTAGAGAGGGTTCTGGGGGGGTAAATACGCAGTATTTT
>TRBJ1-2|many|TRBD1|TRBV5-1
CASSLENWDRPYGYTF
TGCGCCAGCAGCTTGGAAAATTGGGACAGGCCTTATGGCTACACCTTC
>TRBJ2-1|many|.|TRBV6-5
CASGKTSIINEQFF
TGTGCCAGCGGAAAGACTAGTATCATCAATGAGCAGTTCTTC
>TRBJ1-2|.|.|TRBV9
CASSVVGSGYTF
TGTGCCAGCAGCGTAGTGGGGTCCGGCTACACCTTC
>TRBJ2-3|many|TRBD1|TRBV5-1
CASSWDRGLITDTQYF
TGCGCCAGCAGCTGGGACAGGGGGCTAATCACAGATACGCAGTATTTT
>TRBJ2-3|many|.|TRBV15
CATSSTGVSTDTQYF
TGTGCCACCAGCTCGACAGGAGTTTCCACAGATACGCAGTATTTT
>TRBJ2-1|many|.|TRBV7-9
CASSPGSTYNEQFF
TGTGCCAGCAGCCCCGGATCGACTTACAATGAGCAGTTCTTC
>TRBJ2-7|.|.|TRBV24-1
CATSDSSRYEQYF
TGTGCCACCAGTGATTCCTCGCGCTACGAGCAGTACTTC